Each of the 13 T cell receptor beta chains below was sequenced from the same sample in a study of blood T cell repertoires in COVID-19. This table comes from immunoSEQ multiplex PCR, and its TCRdb copy is limited to in-frame clones, with some not included. Here the sample spans 100,000 to 150,000 clones, around 90% being singletons. Sequenced sample: peripheral blood. The receptors come from a man between 50 and 59 years old with active COVID-19.

The rearrangement links TRBV9 to TRBJ2-3; TRBD1 agrees at 11 bases. CDR3 length equals 16 residues. Germline loops: CDR1 SGDLS, CDR2 YYNGEE. Losses at the gene ends were 0 bases for V and 6 bases for J; bases not matched to a gene: 6. For the CDR3, the DNA is TGTGCCAGCAGCGTAGGTGGGACAGGGGGGCCCGATACGCAGTATTTT. Its translation is CASSVGGTGGPDTQYF. Drawing the rest from reference TRBV9 and TRBJ2-3, the complete variable domain is DSGVTQTPKHLITATGQRVTLRCSPRSGDLSVYWYQQSLDQGLQFLIQYYNGEERAKGNILERFSAQQFPDLHSELNLSSLELGDSALYFCASSVGGTGGPDTQYFGPGTRLTVL.

J is TRBJ1-2 and V is TRBV6-5; possibly TRBD1 for D (5 bases). The V gene's germline CDR1 is MNHEY and CDR2 SVGAGI. Trimming removed 0 bases from V and 8 bases from J, with 16 bases in between. The CDR3 runs to 15 residues. The CDR3 spells CASSYSTGFGDGYTF. CDR3 coding DNA: TGTGCCAGCAGTTACTCAACAGGTTTCGGAGACGGCTACACCTTC.

This clone is a singleton in its sample. The chain combines TRBV5-5 with TRBJ1-2; 7 bases match TRBD1. CDR1 and CDR2 from the germline V gene are SGHKS and YYEKEE (reference sequence). The V and J ends lost 2 bases and 5 bases, in that order; junction bases with no gene match: 9. CDR3 length: 15 amino acids. The CDR3 DNA is TGTGCCAGCAGCTTCTTGGAGGGGGCGAGGTATGGCTACACCTTC. It encodes CASSFLEGARYGYTF.

This clone was seen a few times. CDR3 in DNA: TGTGCCAGCACCCCCCTCGGAGGAACTGAAGCTTTCTTT. Its protein product is CASTPLGGTEAFF. The chain recombines TRBV12-3 or TRBV12-4 with TRBJ1-1; D is uncertain. There are 13 residues in the CDR3. The V gene lost 7 bases and the J gene lost 5 bases, with 14 bases spanning the gap.

This clone was counted a few times. This sequence joins TRBV4-1 and TRBJ2-7; 13 nucleotides line up with TRBD2. CDR1 and CDR2 (germline): MGHRA, YSYEKL. The trim removed 0 bases at V and 4 bases at J, leaving 6 bases unmatched. The CDR3 covers 17 residues. CDR3 sequence (DNA): TGCGCCAGCAGCCAAGAACCGACACTAGCGGGGGGGTACGAGCAGTACTTC. As protein: CASSQEPTLAGGYEQYF.

The rearrangement uses TRBV10-1 and TRBJ2-2; D perhaps matches TRBD2 (5 bases). Germline values: CDR1 WNHNN, CDR2 SYGVQD (reference sequence). The CDR3 runs 14 residues. The ends were cut back, 5 bases at V and 4 bases at J, with 11 bases in the middle. CDR3 loop: CASSKEAGTGELFF. For the CDR3, the DNA is TGCGCCAGCAGTAAGGAGGCCGGCACCGGGGAGCTGTTTTTT.

This rearrangement joins TRBV5-1 to TRBJ1-1, with TRBD1 as a possible D gene (6 bases). Germline CDR1 SGHRS, CDR2 YFSETQ. This CDR3 is built from 14 residues. The germline V and J ends were trimmed by 4 bases and 1 base, with 11 bases remaining between them. The CDR3 loop reads CASSPIGGNTEAFF. The CDR3 nucleotides are TGCGCCAGCAGCCCCATAGGGGGGAACACTGAAGCTTTCTTT. Together with reference TRBV5-1 and TRBJ1-1, the CDR3 gives the full variable domain: KAGVTQTPRYLIKTRGQQVTLSCSPISGHRSVSWYQQTPGQGLQFLFEYFSETQRNKGNFPGRFSGRQFSNSRSEMNVSTLELGDSALYLCASSPIGGNTEAFFGQGTRLTVV.

This chain connects TRBV19 to TRBJ2-3, with D possibly TRBD1 on 5 matching bases. Germline assignment: CDR1 LNHDA and CDR2 SQIVND (reference sequence). Trimming removed 5 bases at V and 1 base at J, with 7 bases between. The CDR3 is made up of 13 amino acids. The CDR3: CASSATGTDTQYF. DNA for the CDR3: TGTGCCAGTAGTGCGACAGGCACAGATACGCAGTATTTT.

The chain recombines TRBV5-4 with TRBJ2-3; 8 bases agree with TRBD1. Germline V gene lookup returns CDR1 SGHNT and CDR2 YYREEE (reference sequence). V dropped 2 bases and J dropped 4; count of bases not matched to a gene: 3. The CDR3 has 14 amino acids. CDR3 in DNA: TGTGCCAGCAGCTTCAAACAGGGGGCAGATACGCAGTATTTT. Its translation is CASSFKQGADTQYF.

The chain joins TRBV6-1 to TRBJ2-7, with D unclear. The CDR3 runs 11 residues. Trimming shortened V by 3 bases and J by 4 bases, and 4 bases separated the two germline ends. Germline V CDR1 and CDR2: MNHNS, SASEGT. The DNA for the CDR3 is TGTGCCAGCAGTGAGCTATACGAGCAGTACGTC. It encodes CASSELYEQYV.

This chain joins TRBV7-2 and TRBJ2-2; D is undetermined. Trimming pared 6 bases from V and 4 bases from J, leaving 12 bases between. The germline V gene encodes CDR1 SGHTA and CDR2 FQGNSA. The CDR3 is made up of 14 amino acids. The CDR3 sequence: CASRRGLATGELFF. The CDR3 DNA follows: TGTGCCAGCAGACGTGGTTTAGCCACCGGGGAGCTGTTTTTT.

The rearrangement links TRBV5-1 to TRBJ2-1; 14 bases map to TRBD2. The CDR3 runs 19 residues. The ends lost 0 bases at V and 7 bases at J; junction bases unmatched: 12. CDR1 and CDR2 (germline): SGHRS, YFSETQ. This chain's CDR3 is CASSLDETSGRGFANEQFF. The CDR3 nucleotides are TGCGCCAGCAGCTTGGATGAGACTAGCGGGAGGGGGTTTGCGAATGAGCAGTTCTTC. The full variable domain, with the rest looked up from reference TRBV5-1 and TRBJ2-1, is KAGVTQTPRYLIKTRGQQVTLSCSPISGHRSVSWYQQTPGQGLQFLFEYFSETQRNKGNFPGRFSGRQFSNSRSEMNVSTLELGDSALYLCASSLDETSGRGFANEQFFGPGTRLTVL.

The V call is TRBV5-5, the J call TRBJ2-7; 9 nucleotides match TRBD1. Germline V gives CDR1 SGHKS, CDR2 YYEKEE (reference sequence). The CDR3 is made up of 14 amino acids. Germline trimming cut 6 bases from V and 6 bases from J; bases unmatched to any gene: 10. The CDR3 region has the DNA TGTGCCAGCAACTCCGGGACAGGGACTCGCGAGCAGTACTTC. Amino acids: CASNSGTGTREQYF.